This T cell receptor (beta chain) derives from a study of Graves' ophthalmopathy and Graves' hyperthyroidism. The wider study: Prior to any treatment, peripheral blood was collected at the time of initial diagnosis.

This clonotype appeared many times. Its target is unknown. This CDR3 is 13 amino acids long. The germline V gene has CDR1 MNHNS and CDR2 SASEGT. The V end lost 7 bases, the J end lost 5 bases, and 9 bases lay between the germline ends. For repertoire sequencing, the TCR beta CDR3 regions were amplified from RNA transcripts. HTBI-primed first-round RT-PCR preceded second-round multiplex PCR. Via MiXCR, TCRdb re-called the multiplex PCR reads, giving one row per CDR3 protein. The sample lists over 450,000 distinct CDR3 sequences, about an eighth occurring once. Findings and caveats of the study: The authors also found most expanded thyroid clonotypes above 0.001 frequency in blood.

This chain joins TRBV6-1 and TRBJ1-6; D perhaps matches TRBD1 (5 bases). The clonotype was recovered from a woman aged 25 to 39 with Graves' ophthalmopathy. The sequenced sample consisted of blood. CDR3 bases: TGTGCCAGCATCGACAGAGATAATTCACCCCTCCACTTT. It yields the protein CASIDRDNSPLHF.